What follows are 23 T cell receptor beta chains derived from one specimen sequenced in a study of blood T cells in healthy people across ages. Through a sample-barcoded 5' primer and a J-beta primer mix, a second PCR was run for 7 to 11 cycles. TCRdb fed the 5' RACE reads into MiXCR, producing one record per CDR3 protein. Among fewer than 2,000,000 distinct CDR3 sequences listed, around 40% were seen once. The sample was blood. All receptors come from a human donor in good health.

This clonotype was counted between two and nine times. The chain combines TRBV7-2 with TRBJ2-5, with D possibly being TRBD1 or TRBD2 (5 bases each). The germline V and J ends were trimmed by 4 bases and 5 bases, with 14 bases remaining between them. Germline CDR1 SGHTA, CDR2 FQGNSA. This CDR3 comprises 14 residues. The CDR3 region has the DNA TGTGCCAGCAGCTGGGGGTTAGGAATGGAGACCCAGTACTTC. It is translated as CASSWGLGMETQYF.

The V gene is TRBV20-1, the J gene TRBJ2-4, with D possibly TRBD1 on 5 matching bases. Looked up from germline, CDR1 is DFQATT and CDR2 is SNEGSKA (reference sequence). The CDR3 spans 16 residues. Trimming removed 5 bases at V and 0 bases at J, with 17 bases between. DNA for the CDR3: TGCAGTGCTTTTCACCGACAGACTGAAGCCAAAAACATTCAGTACTTC. Residues: CSAFHRQTEAKNIQYF.

This clonotype was found a few times. The chain links TRBV5-1 to TRBJ2-3; D remains ambiguous. Trimming shortened V by 0 bases and J by 2 bases, and 10 bases separated the two germline ends. Germline CDR1 reads SGHRS; CDR2 reads YFSETQ. The CDR3 totals 15 residues. CDR3 region: CASSLARQNTDTQYF. DNA for the CDR3: TGCGCCAGCAGCTTGGCCAGGCAGAACACAGATACGCAGTATTTT.

About this clonotype: With a much larger clone just one base away, this may be a read error. The rearrangement uses TRBV7-2 and TRBJ2-5; 13 bases align to TRBD2. The end of the DNA is better explained by TRBJ2-1, so the J call may be wrong. CDR3 length: 19 residues. The germline CDR1 and CDR2 sequences are SGHTA and FQGNSA. The CDR3 DNA reads as TGTGCCAGCAGCTTAAAGGAGAGGGGGACTAGCGGGACACAAGAGACCCAGTTCTTC. It specifies CASSLKERGTSGTQETQFF.

This clonotype was observed a handful of times. The chain has TRBV20-1 and TRBJ2-5; TRBD1 might be the D (5 bases). Germline CDR1 is DFQATT and CDR2 is SNEGSKA (reference sequence). The CDR3 sequence is 12 residues long. V was trimmed by 6 bases and J by 2 bases, leaving 10 bases between them. The CDR3 loop reads CSAGAAQETQYF. The CDR3 region has the DNA TGCAGTGCAGGGGCGGCACAAGAGACCCAGTACTTC.

Only a few counts were recorded for this clonotype. The chain links TRBV6-2 or TRBV6-3 to TRBJ2-1, with TRBD1 matching over 9 bases. Per the germline V gene, CDR1 is MNHEY and CDR2 is SVGEGT. V lost 3 bases to trimming and J lost 0 bases; unmatched junction nucleotides: 15. This CDR3 has 20 amino acids. The DNA of the CDR3 is TGTGCCAGCAGTTATTACCGGGACAGGGCCCTCCCGAGCTCCTACAATGAGCAGTTCTTC. Protein sequence: CASSYYRDRALPSSYNEQFF.

This clonotype has a count of ten or more. The gene calls are TRBV10-3 and TRBJ2-3, with 9 bases lining up with TRBD2. The CDR3 is 14 amino acids. V dropped 5 bases and J dropped 2; count of bases not matched to a gene: 2. Germline V gives CDR1 ENHRY, CDR2 SYGVKD. CDR3 sequence (DNA): TGTGCCATCAGTTTGGGACTAGCCACAGATACGCAGTATTTT. Its protein product is CAISLGLATDTQYF.

The rearrangement joins TRBV12-5 to TRBJ2-7; a weak D match, TRBD2 (6 bases). The CDR3 extends over 14 amino acids. From germline, CDR1 is LGHNT and CDR2 FRNRAP. The germline V and J ends were trimmed by 0 bases and 7 bases, with 13 bases remaining between them. CDR3 in amino acids: CASGLVLVAGEQYF. In DNA, the CDR3 is TGTGCTAGTGGTTTGGTACTAGTTGCGGGAGAGCAGTACTTC.

As concerns this clonotype: The CDR3 ends on some other residue instead of the conserved phenylalanine or tryptophan, so this is likely a read error. The CDR3 sequence: CASSLEALKSGANVLTY. The DNA for the CDR3 is TGCGCCAGCAGCTTGGAGGCACTCAAATCTGGGGCCAACGTCCTGACTTAC. The V and J genes are TRBV5-1 and TRBJ2-6; D call uncertain. CDR1 and CDR2 from the germline V gene are SGHRS and YFSETQ. The CDR3 runs to 17 residues. The V and J ends lost 0 bases and 1 base respectively, with 11 bases between them.

The rearrangement links TRBV28 to TRBJ2-7; weak D call: TRBD2 (5 bases). Trimming cost V 8 bases and J 3 bases, with 14 bases left between them. CDR3 length: 13 residues. Per germline, CDR1 MDHEN and CDR2 SYDVKM. The CDR3 protein is CASLSIRGYEQYF. The CDR3 DNA sequence: TGTGCCAGCCTCAGCATTCGGGGCTACGAGCAGTACTTC.

As regards this clonotype: A junction end diverges from the germline sequence, so it may reflect a read error. V gene TRBV5-1 combines with J gene TRBJ1-1, with D possibly being TRBD1 (5 bases). The germline gives CDR1 SGHRS, CDR2 YFSETQ. This CDR3 is 15 amino acids long. The CDR3 bases are TGCACCAGCACGACCGGGGGTTTCGGGATCACTGAAGCTTTCTTT. Translating it yields CTSTTGGFGITEAFF.

The sample holds a few counts of this clonotype. The CDR3 bases are TGTGCCATCAGTGAGTCCCAGGGGACAAATGAAAAACTGTTTTTT. It codes for CAISESQGTNEKLFF. This chain joins TRBV10-3 and TRBJ1-4; a possible D gene is TRBD1 (6 bases). V lost 0 bases to trimming and J lost 5 bases, with 10 bases between them. This CDR3 contains 15 residues. Germline CDR1 is ENHRY and CDR2 is SYGVKD.

Comment on this clonotype: No conserved phenylalanine or tryptophan is present at the end of the CDR3, so a read error is the likely explanation. This rearrangement joins TRBV5-1 to TRBJ2-6; unclear D gene. Per the germline V gene, CDR1 is SGHRS and CDR2 is YFSETQ. V lost 0 bases and J lost 0, with 4 bases in between. This CDR3 region has 15 residues. The DNA of the CDR3 is TGCGCCAGCAGCTTGGGCTCCTCTGGGGCCAACGTCCTGACTTGC. Protein: CASSLGSSGANVLTC.

In its sample, this clonotype was seen a few times. This chain connects TRBV29-1 to TRBJ2-6; D may be TRBD1 (6 bases). The length of the CDR3 is 16 residues. V was pared by 4 bases and J by 2 bases, with 15 bases between. Germline-derived CDR1 and CDR2 are SQVTM and ANQGSEA. The CDR3 here is CSVGVGAVAGANVLTF. In DNA form, the CDR3 reads TGCAGCGTTGGTGTGGGGGCGGTGGCTGGGGCCAACGTCCTGACTTTC.

This rearrangement joins TRBV6-1 to TRBJ2-5; tentatively, D is TRBD1 (8 bases). Trimming pared 11 bases from V and 4 bases from J, leaving 23 bases between. This CDR3 region has 15 residues. In germline, CDR1 is MNHNS, CDR2 SASEGT. CDR3 in DNA: TGTGCCTGCACTCCAACAGGGGGGGCGGGAGAGACCCAGTACTTC. This encodes CACTPTGGAGETQYF.

The V gene is TRBV3-1, the J gene TRBJ1-2; 9 bases line up with TRBD1. Germline CDR1 reads LGHDT; CDR2 reads YNNKEL (reference sequence). The CDR3 is 14 residues long. Losses at the gene ends were 4 bases for V and 5 bases for J; bases not matched to a gene: 5. CDR3 region: CASSPGQGQYGYTF. The CDR3 bases are TGTGCCAGCAGCCCCGGACAGGGGCAATATGGCTACACCTTC.

With respect to this clonotype: Germline and junction disagree at one end, which may indicate a read error. The chain links TRBV30 to TRBJ2-1, with D hard to call. Per germline, CDR1 GTSNPN and CDR2 SVGIG (reference sequence). This CDR3 region has 14 residues. In DNA, the CDR3 is TGTGCCCGGAGTCCTAATCCCATATTCCGTGAGCAGTTCTTC. Translating gives CARSPNPIFREQFF.

There are a few counts of this clonotype. The chain carries TRBV6-1 and TRBJ2-7, with unresolved D. V lost 7 bases and J 0 bases, leaving 16 bases between the germline ends. The CDR3 has 15 amino acids. Germline CDR1 MNHNS, CDR2 SASEGT. The CDR3 bases are TGTGCCAGCATGGAAATCGACGAGGCCTCCTACGAGCAGTACTTC. As protein: CASMEIDEASYEQYF.

The V and J genes are TRBV29-1 and TRBJ1-6; D ambiguous. Trimming cost V 5 bases and J 8 bases, with 13 bases left between them. The CDR3 consists of 13 residues. CDR1 SQVTM and CDR2 ANQGSEA come from the germline V gene. As DNA, the CDR3 is TGCAGCGTTTCGGAAGGATCAGATTCACCCCTCCACTTT. Amino acids: CSVSEGSDSPLHF.

This clonotype was recorded a few times. V is TRBV20-1 and J is TRBJ2-5; 7 bases line up with TRBD2. The V gene end was trimmed by 5 bases and the J gene end by 1 base; junction bases not matched to a gene: 4. The CDR3 extends over 13 amino acids. The germline gives CDR1 DFQATT, CDR2 SNEGSKA (reference sequence). The CDR3 DNA reads as TGCAGTGCTCTGGGGGGGTCCCAAGAGACCCAGTACTTC. Amino acids: CSALGGSQETQYF.

This clonotype occurred once. This chain joins TRBV9 and TRBJ1-2, with a tentative D call TRBD1 (5 bases). The germline CDR1 and CDR2 sequences are SGDLS and YYNGEE. This CDR3 comprises 14 residues. Trimming shortened V by 2 bases and J by 7 bases, and 15 bases separated the two germline ends. The CDR3 DNA follows: TGTGCCAGCAGCGTCAATGGGGGTTGGCGTGGCTACACCTTC. Residues: CASSVNGGWRGYTF.

The chain is built from TRBV20-1 and TRBJ2-7; 10 bases map to TRBD2. The CDR3 consists of 15 residues. CDR1 and CDR2 (germline): DFQATT, SNEGSKA (reference sequence). V gave up 4 bases and J gave up 4 bases; unmatched junction bases: 10. The CDR3 loop is CSAKVLAGALYEQYF. CDR3 bases: TGCAGTGCTAAGGTCCTAGCGGGGGCCCTTTACGAGCAGTACTTC.

The chain couples TRBV7-9 to TRBJ2-5; 10 bases agree with TRBD2. Germline CDR1 is SEHNR and CDR2 is FQNEAQ (reference sequence). With V trimmed by 3 bases and J by 2 bases, 9 bases remained unmatched. The CDR3 runs to 17 residues. CDR3 coding DNA: TGTGCCAGCAGCTTTCTTTCTAGCGGGGGCCGACAAGAGACCCAGTACTTC. It yields the protein CASSFLSSGGRQETQYF.